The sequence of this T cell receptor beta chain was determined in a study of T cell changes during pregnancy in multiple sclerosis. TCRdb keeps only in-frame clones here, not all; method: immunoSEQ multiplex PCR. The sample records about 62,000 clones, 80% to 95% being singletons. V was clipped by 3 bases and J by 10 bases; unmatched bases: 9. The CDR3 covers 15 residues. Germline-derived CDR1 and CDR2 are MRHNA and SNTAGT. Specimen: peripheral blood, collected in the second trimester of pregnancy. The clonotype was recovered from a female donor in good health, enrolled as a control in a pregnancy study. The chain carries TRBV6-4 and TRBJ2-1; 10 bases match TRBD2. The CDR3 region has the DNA TGTGCCAGCAGTGAATTTCTAGCGGGAGAGGAGGAGCAGTTCTTC. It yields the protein CASSEFLAGEEEQFF.